One sample yielded the 3 T cell receptor beta chains listed below, sequenced in a study of shared clonotypes between healthy human individuals. The table came from immunoSEQ multiplex PCR; TCRdb's copy has only in-frame clones and leaves some out. The sample records 950,000 to 1,100,000 clones, approximately 80% being singletons. Sequencing used memory CD4+ T cells from PBMCs. The subset is: CD45RA-negative fraction. The receptors were sampled from a man in his late teens or twenties in good health. Some clones in this sample may be carry-over from other donors' samples.

The rearrangement joins TRBV5-1 to TRBJ2-7; TRBD1 might be the D (6 bases). Trimming shortened V by 4 bases and J by 3 bases, and 17 bases separated the two germline ends. The CDR3 contains 15 residues. Germline V CDR1 and CDR2: SGHRS, YFSETQ. As DNA, the CDR3 is TGCGCCAGCAGCCCCGGACAGACCTCCCTCTACGAGCAGTACTTC. Translation: CASSPGQTSLYEQYF.

The chain joins TRBV19 to TRBJ2-7; perhaps TRBD1 as D (7 bases). This CDR3 is 14 amino acids long. Per the germline V gene, CDR1 is LNHDA and CDR2 is SQIVND (reference sequence). The V end lost 1 base, the J end lost 5 bases, and 12 bases lay between the germline ends. The CDR3 bases are TGTGCCAGTAGTATAGGCGGGACAGTCCACGAGCAGTACTTC. This codes for CASSIGGTVHEQYF. The full variable domain, completed using reference TRBV19 and TRBJ2-7, is DGGITQSPKYLFRKEGQNVTLSCEQNLNHDAMYWYRQDPGQGLRLIYYSQIVNDFQKGDIAEGYSVSREKKESFPLTVTSAQKNPTAFYLCASSIGGTVHEQYFGPGTRLTVT.

Comment on this clone: The same CDR3 is also encoded by other DNA sequences in this sample. The chain recombines TRBV7-9 with TRBJ2-5; D ambiguous. V lost 1 base to trimming and J lost 4 bases, with 4 bases between them. CDR1 is SEHNR, CDR2 FQNEAQ, per germline (reference sequence). The CDR3 loop spans 12 amino acids. The CDR3 DNA reads as TGTGCCAGCAGCTTAGTACGAGAGACCCAGTACTTC. Translating it yields CASSLVRETQYF.